The 5 T cell receptor beta chains listed next were all sequenced from one sample in a study of early T cells in non-severe SARS-CoV-2 infection. TCRdb passed the 5' RACE reads through MiXCR, listing each CDR3 protein once. The sample holds tens of thousands of distinct CDR3 sequences, about 2.9% seen once. The sequenced material came from whole blood. The receptors stem from an adult who was a healthcare worker with PCR-confirmed SARS-CoV-2 infection or an uninfected control (not recorded which).

This clonotype has a count of ten or more. The chain uses TRBV10-3 and TRBJ1-1; weak D call: TRBD1 (5 bases). CDR1 and CDR2 (germline): ENHRY, SYGVKD. The CDR3 totals 15 residues. The V and J ends lost 3 bases and 11 bases respectively, with 22 bases between them. The DNA for the CDR3 is TGTGCCATCAGTGACCGCGGGACGGCCCAGAGGGATGCTTTCTTT. Its protein is CAISDRGTAQRDAFF.

This clonotype was seen at least ten times. The rearrangement links TRBV3-1 to TRBJ2-1; TRBD1 is a possible D gene (5 bases). CDR1 is LGHDT and CDR2 is YNNKEL in the germline V gene (reference sequence). CDR3 size: 12 residues. Trimming removed 1 base at V and 10 bases at J, with 8 bases between. The CDR3 sequence: CASSQVGPEQFF. As DNA, the CDR3 is TGTGCCAGCAGCCAAGTGGGGCCAGAGCAGTTCTTC.

This clonotype has ten or more counts. J is TRBJ1-1 and V is TRBV14; 8 bases are shared with TRBD1. CDR3 length: 14 amino acids. Germline assignment: CDR1 SGHDN and CDR2 FVKESK. V dropped 0 bases and J dropped 4; count of bases not matched to a gene: 1. As DNA, the CDR3 is TGTGCCAGCAGCCAAGACAGGGGGCCCACTGAAGCTTTCTTT. Its protein product is CASSQDRGPTEAFF.

This clonotype was counted at least ten times. The genes are TRBV7-2 and TRBJ2-1; 11 nucleotides line up with TRBD2. Trimming at V came to 7 bases and at J to 4 bases, leaving 3 bases not matched to a gene. Germline CDR1 SGHTA, CDR2 FQGNSA. The length of the CDR3 is 14 residues. CDR3 nucleotides: TGTGCCAGCATCCTAGCGGGGGGATACAATGAGCAGTTCTTC. As protein: CASILAGGYNEQFF. Filled out from reference TRBV7-2 and TRBJ2-1, the complete variable domain reads GAGVSQSPSNKVTEKGKDVELRCDPISGHTALYWYRQSLGQGLEFLIYFQGNSAPDKSGLPSDRFSAERTGGSVSTLTIQRTQQEDSAVYLCASILAGGYNEQFFGPGTRLTVL.

This clonotype was seen ten or more times. V gene TRBV7-6 combines with J gene TRBJ2-6, with D hard to call. The length of the CDR3 is 18 residues. The germline gives CDR1 SGHVS, CDR2 FNYEAQ. V lost 1 base and J lost 0, with 13 bases in between. CDR3 in DNA: TGTGCCAGCAGCTTAGTGATGTGGTCTTCCTCTGGGGCCAACGTCCTGACTTTC. Protein product: CASSLVMWSSSGANVLTF.